This T cell receptor beta chain was sequenced during a study of T cell changes during pregnancy in multiple sclerosis. Trimming took 8 bases from V and 3 from J, leaving 2 bases between them. CDR3 size: 11 residues. CDR1 is LNHDA and CDR2 is SQIVND in the germline V gene (reference sequence). Data came from immunoSEQ multiplex PCR; TCRdb stores just in-frame clones and leaves some out. The sample lists about 30,000 clones; roughly 93% were seen once. This chain links TRBV19 with TRBJ2-6; no firm D call. The TCR comes from a female donor in good health, enrolled as a control in a pregnancy study. The sequences come from peripheral blood, collected in the second trimester of pregnancy. The CDR3, as DNA: TGTGCCAGTTATGGGGCCAACGTCCTGACTTTC. This encodes CASYGANVLTF.